Following are 2 T cell receptor beta chains from one sample sequenced in a study of cytomegalovirus exposure and HLA in healthy donors. The study ran its PCR with 60 Vbeta and 13 Jbeta primers. Here immunoSEQ multiplex PCR was the method, and the copy in TCRdb shows in-frame clones only, minus some. The sample contains under 130,000 clones, 76% of which appear only once. Material: PBMCs. Receptor source: a man aged 35 to 55 in good health and CMV-seropositive.

A single count supports this clone. The chain is built from TRBV28 and TRBJ2-5, with D unresolved. The germline V gene has CDR1 MDHEN and CDR2 SYDVKM. The CDR3 sequence is 12 residues long. Trimming removed 5 bases at V and 2 bases at J, with 6 bases between. CDR3 nucleotides: TGTGCCAGCAGTCCCGGTCAAGAGACCCAGTACTTC. It codes for CASSPGQETQYF.

The chain carries TRBV15 and TRBJ1-2; tentative D call: TRBD1 (5 bases). Deletions cut 0 bases from V and 3 bases from J, with 8 bases between. Germline V CDR1 and CDR2: LNHNV, YYDKDF (reference sequence). The CDR3 is made up of 14 amino acids. This CDR3 is CATSREAGDYGYTF. The CDR3 DNA reads as TGTGCCACCAGCAGAGAAGCGGGGGACTATGGCTACACCTTC.